What follows describes a single T cell receptor beta chain. Noted time point: newly diagnosed GD, antithyroid drugs for less than 3 months. From PBMCs, RNA was extracted and then used to make the TCR library. The entry originates in a study of regulatory T cells in long-lasting Graves disease. The CDR3 loop spans 15 amino acids. Germline V gene data show CDR1 as SGHDT and CDR2 as YYEEEE. With 7 bases removed from V and 1 base from J, the gap between germline ends came to 17 bases. The authors built TCR beta libraries using iRepertoire HTBI primers and Arm-PCR of CDR3 regions. How the authors handled the data: From all samples, identification returned 14 TRBJ and approximately 63 TRBV segments. TCRdb processed the multiplex PCR reads anew with MiXCR; each CDR3 protein has one entry. The V and J calls come from TCRdb's annotation, not from the publication. The sample yields approximately 300,000 distinct CDR3 sequences, over 15% seen once.

The clonotype comes from a female donor with Graves disease. This chain links TRBV5-6 with TRBJ2-5; D may be TRBD1 (7 bases). The sequences come from peripheral blood mononuclear cells (PBMCs), collected at new diagnosis, from a patient treated with antithyroid drugs. The DNA of the CDR3 is TGTGCCAGCCAGGGGGGATCGGGAATCCAAGAGACCCAGTACTTC. As protein: CASQGGSGIQETQYF. Drawing the rest from reference TRBV5-6 and TRBJ2-5, the complete variable domain is DAGVTQSPTHLIKTRGQQVTLRCSPKSGHDTVSWYQQALGQGPQFIFQYYEEEERQRGNFPDRFSGHQFPNYSSELNVNALLLGDSALYLCASQGGSGIQETQYFGPGTRLLVL.